The 27 T cell receptor beta chains below were found in one sample sequenced in a study of blood T cell repertoires in COVID-19. Only in-frame clones appear in the TCRdb table, and some are missing; sequencing was by immunoSEQ multiplex PCR. The table records tens of thousands of clones, about 80% of them present only once. The material sequenced was peripheral blood. The receptor source for this set is a woman of 80 years or more with acute or convalescent COVID-19.

This chain uses TRBV7-2 with TRBJ1-2, with a tentative D call TRBD1 (5 bases). With 1 base removed from V and 4 bases from J, the gap between germline ends came to 10 bases. The length of the CDR3 is 14 residues. Germline lookup yields CDR1 SGHTA and CDR2 FQGNSA. The CDR3, as DNA: TGTGCCAGCAGCTTAGGCACAGGTGCCTATGGCTACACCTTC. Residues: CASSLGTGAYGYTF.

This rearrangement joins TRBV5-1 to TRBJ2-5; 10 nucleotides agree with TRBD2. The V gene's germline CDR1 is SGHRS and CDR2 YFSETQ. V shed 0 bases, J shed 5 bases, and the junction held 1 base outside the gene matches. CDR3 size: 14 residues. This CDR3 reads CASSLDSGRETQYF. The DNA for the CDR3 is TGCGCCAGCAGCTTGGATAGCGGGAGGGAGACCCAGTACTTC.

V and J are TRBV12-5 and TRBJ2-1, with 12 positions matching TRBD2. Per the germline V gene, CDR1 is LGHNT and CDR2 is FRNRAP. CDR3 length: 17 residues. The trim removed 6 bases at V and 5 bases at J, leaving 11 bases unmatched. CDR3 sequence reads: CASGPTSGSSRDNEQFF. CDR3 in DNA: TGTGCTAGTGGGCCGACTAGCGGGAGTAGCCGAGACAATGAGCAGTTCTTC.

To note about this clone: The identical CDR3 is also encoded by other nucleotide sequences in the sample. The rearrangement uses TRBV6-5 and TRBJ2-7; 8 bases line up with TRBD1. Germline CDR1 MNHEY, CDR2 SVGAGI. The junction had 4 bases not matched to a gene; V was cut back by 6 bases and J by 0 bases. This CDR3 spans 14 amino acids. The chain's CDR3 is CASSLQGASYEQYF. The CDR3 DNA is TGTGCCAGCAGCCTGCAGGGGGCCTCCTACGAGCAGTACTTC.

The V gene is TRBV3-1 (or the pseudogene TRBV3-2), the J gene TRBJ2-7; TRBD2 matches 9 bases. The CDR3 has 14 residues. With V trimmed by 3 bases and J by 3 bases, 3 bases remained unmatched. The germline gives CDR1 LGHDT, CDR2 YNNKEL (reference sequence). The CDR3 nucleotides read TGTGCCAGCAGCCACACTAGCGGGCTCTACGAGCAGTACTTC. Protein sequence: CASSHTSGLYEQYF.

This clone was recorded only once. V usage is TRBV5-3 and J usage is TRBJ2-1; 12 bases are a match to TRBD2. TRBV5-3 counts as an open reading frame of uncertain function. CDR3 length: 18 residues. V trimming: 7 bases; J trimming: 5 bases; junction bases outside the gene matches: 16. CDR3 coding DNA: TGTGCCAGAGGTCGTGAACGGACTAGCGGGAAAGTTGACAATGAGCAGTTCTTC. It specifies CARGRERTSGKVDNEQFF.

The chain couples TRBV11-2 to TRBJ1-1; maybe TRBD1 (6 bases). The CDR3 loop spans 14 amino acids. Trimming took 6 bases from V and 4 from J, leaving 15 bases between them. Germline loops: CDR1 SGHAT, CDR2 FQNNGV. The CDR3 protein is CASRRNRVGTEAFF. CDR3 sequence (DNA): TGTGCCAGCAGACGTAACAGGGTGGGCACTGAAGCTTTCTTT. Complete variable domain (other parts from reference TRBV11-2 and TRBJ1-1): EAGVAQSPRYKIIEKRQSVAFWCNPISGHATLYWYQQILGQGPKLLIQFQNNGVVDDSQLPKDRFSAERLKGVDSTLKIQPAKLEDSAVYLCASRRNRVGTEAFFGQGTRLTVV.

The V and J genes are TRBV5-4 and TRBJ2-7, with TRBD1 identical over 7 bases. This CDR3 has 14 residues. V shed 5 bases and J 2 bases; nucleotides not matched to a gene: 7. Germline V CDR1 and CDR2: SGHNT, YYREEE (reference sequence). CDR3 sequence (DNA): TGTGCCAGCAGGTCCATCGGACAGGCCTACGAGCAGTACTTC. Encoded protein: CASRSIGQAYEQYF.

J is TRBJ2-1 and V is TRBV11-3, with D possibly matching TRBD2 (5 bases). CDR1 and CDR2 (germline): SGHNT, YENEEA. Deletions cut 3 bases from V and 0 bases from J, with 9 bases between. The CDR3 consists of 15 residues. As DNA, the CDR3 is TGTGCCAGCAGCTTTTTAGGGAGCTCCTACAATGAGCAGTTCTTC. It is translated as CASSFLGSSYNEQFF. Using reference TRBV11-3 and TRBJ2-1 for the parts outside the CDR3, the full variable domain is EAGVVQSPRYKIIEKKQPVAFWCNPISGHNTLYWYLQNLGQGPELLIRYENEEAVDDSQLPKDRFSAERLKGVDSTLKIQPAELGDSAVYLCASSFLGSSYNEQFFGPGTRLTVL.

The chain links TRBV29-1 to TRBJ1-4, with D hard to call. The germline V and J ends were trimmed by 4 bases and 3 bases, with 9 bases remaining between them. CDR1 SQVTM and CDR2 ANQGSEA come from the germline V gene. CDR3 length equals 13 residues. For the CDR3, the DNA is TGCAGCGTTGTTGCCGGGTCTAATGAAAAACTGTTTTTT. This codes for CSVVAGSNEKLFF.

This chain joins TRBV2 and TRBJ2-2, with D possibly being TRBD2 (5 bases). V lost 1 base to trimming and J lost 3 bases, with 6 bases between them. The germline CDR1 and CDR2 sequences are SNHLY and FYNNEI. This CDR3 comprises 14 residues. The CDR3 spells CASSEVRDTGELFF. In DNA form, the CDR3 reads TGTGCCAGCAGTGAAGTGCGGGACACCGGGGAGCTGTTTTTT.

This rearrangement joins TRBV29-1 to TRBJ2-1, with TRBD1 as a possible D gene (5 bases). V was cut by 3 bases and J by 5 bases, with 14 bases left in between. CDR1 and CDR2 (germline): SQVTM, ANQGSEA. The CDR3 runs to 14 residues. The CDR3 region is CSVDRLDTDNEQFF. CDR3 nucleotide sequence: TGCAGCGTTGATAGGTTGGACACCGACAATGAGCAGTTCTTC.

The rearrangement joins TRBV7-9 to TRBJ1-5; no definite D call. With 5 bases removed from V and 9 bases from J, the gap between germline ends came to 11 bases. The CDR3 sequence is 12 residues long. Germline V gene data show CDR1 as SEHNR and CDR2 as FQNEAQ (reference sequence). CDR3 DNA sequence: TGTGCCAGCAGCCCACGTTCGGGGCCCCAGCATTTT. Protein: CASSPRSGPQHF.

This rearrangement joins TRBV19 to TRBJ2-5; 7 bases are shared with TRBD2. The CDR3 loop spans 15 amino acids. The V gene end was trimmed by 7 bases and the J gene end by 4 bases; junction bases not matched to a gene: 12. Germline V gene data show CDR1 as LNHDA and CDR2 as SQIVND (reference sequence). The CDR3 DNA sequence: TGTGCCAGTAAAAGTTCGGCAACGGGGGGAGAGACCCAGTACTTC. It codes for CASKSSATGGETQYF.

The chain has TRBV18 and TRBJ1-2, with 11 bases matching TRBD1. Losses at the gene ends were 3 bases for V and 8 bases for J; bases not matched to a gene: 2. The CDR3 covers 13 residues. Germline V CDR1 and CDR2: KGHSH, LQKENI. The chain's CDR3 is CASSPGTGGGYTF. The CDR3 DNA is TGTGCCAGCTCACCTGGGACAGGGGGAGGCTACACCTTC. Supplemented by reference TRBV18 and TRBJ1-2, the full variable domain reads NAGVMQNPRHLVRRRGQEARLRCSPMKGHSHVYWYRQLPEEGLKFMVYLQKENIIDESGMPKERFSAEFPKEGPSILRIQQVVRGDSAAYFCASSPGTGGGYTFGSGTRLTVV.

In DNA, the CDR3 is TGTGCCAGCAGCCACTTCACTTCTAGCGACCTACGGGAGCAGTACTTC. Its protein product is CASSHFTSSDLREQYF. The V and J genes are TRBV7-8 and TRBJ2-7, with D tentatively TRBD2 (6 bases). The CDR3 consists of 16 residues. Trimming took off 5 bases at V and 7 bases at J, with 24 bases between the two ends. Germline V gene data show CDR1 as SGHVS and CDR2 as FQNEAQ.

V usage is TRBV6-4 and J usage is TRBJ2-1; TRBD2 aligns across 12 bases. The CDR3 extends over 14 amino acids. Unmatched junction bases numbered 2, after V lost 5 bases and J lost 6 bases. CDR1 is MRHNA, CDR2 SNTAGT, per germline. CDR3 loop: CASSLTSGSNEQFF. The DNA of the CDR3 is TGTGCCAGCAGTTTGACTAGCGGGAGCAATGAGCAGTTCTTC.

This clone has a single count. V is TRBV29-1 and J is TRBJ1-2; perhaps TRBD1 as D (6 bases). CDR3 length equals 13 residues. With 3 bases removed from V and 7 bases from J, the gap between germline ends came to 15 bases. CDR1 SQVTM and CDR2 ANQGSEA come from the germline V gene. CDR3 nucleotides: TGCAGCGTTGACTCACAGGGATTAGGTGGCTACACCTTC. Encoded protein: CSVDSQGLGGYTF.

This chain joins TRBV5-4 and TRBJ2-5; D is undetermined. CDR3 length equals 13 residues. V lost 3 bases to trimming and J lost 5 bases, with 11 bases between them. The germline V gene has CDR1 SGHNT and CDR2 YYREEE (reference sequence). CDR3 nucleotides: TGTGCCAGCAGCTCTAGGAATAGGGAGACCCAGTACTTC. Translation: CASSSRNRETQYF.

The chain joins TRBV11-2 to TRBJ2-7; D unresolved. The length of the CDR3 is 14 residues. Germline V gene lookup returns CDR1 SGHAT and CDR2 FQNNGV. The V gene lost 6 bases and the J gene lost 0 bases, with 12 bases spanning the gap. In DNA, the CDR3 is TGTGCCAGCAGGAGTCTAACGAGCTCCTACGAGCAGTACTTC. Its protein product is CASRSLTSSYEQYF.

The chain carries TRBV6-5 and TRBJ1-3, with TRBD1 identical over 7 bases. Germline loops: CDR1 MNHEY, CDR2 SVGAGI. The CDR3 contains 14 residues. V shed 6 bases and J 4 bases; nucleotides not matched to a gene: 6. The CDR3 sequence is CASRPGGRGNTIYF. DNA for the CDR3: TGTGCCAGCAGACCAGGGGGTCGCGGAAACACCATATATTTT.

The V gene is TRBV5-1, the J gene TRBJ2-3, with D perhaps matching TRBD2 (6 bases). Germline V gene data show CDR1 as SGHRS and CDR2 as YFSETQ. Trimming cost V 7 bases and J 2 bases, with 17 bases left between them. The CDR3 extends over 15 amino acids. CDR3 DNA: TGCGCCAGCCGGCCGAGGGACTTCCTCACAGATACGCAGTATTTT. Amino acid sequence: CASRPRDFLTDTQYF.

V is TRBV9 and J is TRBJ2-7, with TRBD2 matching 14 bases. The CDR3 extends over 15 amino acids. The ends lost 8 bases at V and 0 bases at J; junction bases unmatched: 4. The V gene's germline CDR1 is SGDLS and CDR2 YYNGEE. DNA of the CDR3: TGTGCCAGGGGACTAGCGGGAGTGGGCTCCTACGAGCAGTACTTC. It specifies CARGLAGVGSYEQYF.

The J gene is TRBJ1-1, the V gene TRBV27; 7 bases match TRBD1. The V gene end was trimmed by 3 bases and the J gene end by 0 bases; junction bases not matched to a gene: 4. This CDR3 comprises 15 residues. CDR1 is MNHEY, CDR2 SMNVEV, per germline (reference sequence). CDR3 in amino acids: CASSFGQDLNTEAFF. The DNA of the CDR3 is TGTGCCAGCAGTTTCGGACAGGACTTGAACACTGAAGCTTTCTTT.

The gene calls are TRBV7-6 and TRBJ2-2; D perhaps matches TRBD2 (6 bases). Germline V gene lookup returns CDR1 SGHVS and CDR2 FNYEAQ. The CDR3 length is 17 residues. V lost 3 bases and J lost 1, with 15 bases in between. CDR3 sequence (DNA): TGTGCCAGCAGCTTTCGTCTACTAGCATTGAACACCGGGGAGCTGTTTTTT. Translating it yields CASSFRLLALNTGELFF. The full variable domain, its missing parts supplied by reference TRBV7-6 and TRBJ2-2, is GAGVSQSPRYKVTKRGQDVALRCDPISGHVSLYWYRQALGQGPEFLTYFNYEAQQDKSGLPNDRFSAERPEGSISTLTIQRTEQRDSAMYRCASSFRLLALNTGELFFGEGSRLTVL.

V is TRBV24-1 and J is TRBJ2-1, with 14 bases aligning to TRBD2. Germline V CDR1 and CDR2: KGHDR, SFDVKD. CDR3 size: 17 residues. Losses at the gene ends were 9 bases for V and 1 base for J; bases not matched to a gene: 7. The CDR3 loop is CATAGTSGSWSYNEQFF. CDR3 bases: TGTGCCACCGCCGGGACTAGCGGGAGCTGGTCCTACAATGAGCAGTTCTTC.

The sample holds one count of this clone. This sequence joins TRBV7-2 and TRBJ2-5; D remains unclear. This CDR3 spans 14 amino acids. V lost 3 bases, J lost 5 bases, and 13 bases lay in between. Germline V lookup: CDR1 SGHTA, CDR2 FQGNSA. The CDR3 is CASSFGQFVETQYF. The CDR3 DNA sequence: TGTGCCAGCAGCTTTGGCCAGTTTGTGGAGACCCAGTACTTC.